The 20 T cell receptor beta chains presented below share a single source sample, sequenced in a study of tumor-infiltrating lymphocytes in primary liver carcinoma (dated by TCRdb to 2016 to 2017). TRIzol reagent was used to extract blood RNA from unsorted whole blood, while the DNeasy Blood & Tissue kit provided the germline DNA. Instrument on record: Illumina HiSeq 2500. TCRbeta-specific cDNA was reverse-transcribed from around 0.45 ug total RNA using a constant-region primer and ProtoScript II reverse transcriptase. Three nested multiplex PCR rounds, following a slightly modified ARM-PCR procedure, were used to build the TCRbeta libraries. The first two PCR rounds used multiplex TRBV1-TRBV30 forward primers with a Cbeta reverse primer, each for approximately 11 cycles. TCRdb passed the public sequencing reads through fastp at Q25 and MiXCR, retaining productive beta sequences. Identical CDR3 protein sequences are pooled into one entry, listed with their most common genes and DNA. This sample is represented by about 310,000 distinct CDR3 sequences; approximately 54% of them were singletons. 17% of the sample goes to the ten largest clones.

Sequences were obtained from peripheral blood. The receptor source for this set is a woman aged 30 to 39 with primary liver carcinoma and hepatitis B virus infection.

With regard to this clonotype: One base away lies a much larger clone, so this may be a sequencing read error. The chain links TRBV6-5 to TRBJ2-2; 11 nucleotides line up with TRBD2. The germline V gene encodes CDR1 MNHEY and CDR2 SVGAGI. The CDR3 is 14 residues long. The V and J ends lost 7 bases and 8 bases, in that order; junction bases with no gene match: 6. The DNA of the CDR3 is TGTGCCAGCAACCAAAGACTAGCGGGAGGGGAGCTGTTTTTT. Protein sequence: CASNQRLAGGELFF.

Note on this clonotype: A much larger clone sits a single nucleotide away, making a read error possible. The gene calls are TRBV6-5 and TRBJ1-6; no clear D gene. CDR3 length: 13 amino acids. Germline V gene lookup returns CDR1 MNHEY and CDR2 SVGAGI. This CDR3 is CASYEGYNSSLHF. CDR3 DNA: TGTGCCAGCTATGAGGGCTATAATTCATCCCTCCACTTT.

With regard to this clonotype: Given a much more abundant clone one base away, this may be a read error. V and J are TRBV6-2 or TRBV6-3 and TRBJ2-6, with D perhaps matching TRBD1 or TRBD2 (5 bases each). The CDR3 has 17 residues. CDR1 is MNHEY and CDR2 is SVGEGT in the germline V gene. The CDR3 DNA reads as TGTGCCGCTGGAGGTGGTCCCAAGGGTCGTGGGGCCAACGCCCTGACTTTC. Protein product: CAAGGGPKGRGANALTF.

Details on this clonotype: The CDR3 end shows no conserved phenylalanine or tryptophan, and so a read error is likely. The DNA is left out, because the CDR3 cannot be placed on it with certainty; the CDR3 is given as TCRdb lists it. V is TRBV29-1 and J is TRBJ2-3. Germline V lookup: CDR1 SQVTM, CDR2 ANQGSEA. The CDR3 region is 12 residues in length, termini included. CDR3: CSVEDLADTRYL.

This sequence joins TRBV11-3 and TRBJ1-1; D remains unclear. Trimming left V 2 bases short and J 0 bases short, with 10 bases between. Germline V gene data show CDR1 as SGHNT and CDR2 as YENEEA. The CDR3 totals 15 residues. CDR3 DNA: TGTGCCAGCAGCTTACAACATGGGATGAACACTGAAGCTTTCTTT. This translates into CASSLQHGMNTEAFF.

The DNA of the CDR3 is TGTGCCAGCAGTCCGACTAGCGGAATGCCACAAGAGACCCAGTTCTTC. Translation gives CASSPTSGMPQETQFF. V and J are TRBV6-6 and TRBJ2-5; TRBD2 aligns across 9 bases. The J call may not be correct, given that the DNA end is closer to TRBJ2-1. CDR3 size: 16 residues. Germline V lookup: CDR1 MNHNY, CDR2 SVGAGI (reference sequence).

This clonotype was seen a handful of times. The chain couples TRBV6-5 to TRBJ2-2; D uncertain. This CDR3 has 12 residues. The V end lost 6 bases, the J end lost 4 bases, and 6 bases lay between the germline ends. CDR1 MNHEY and CDR2 SVGAGI come from the germline V gene. CDR3 sequence: CASRRSTGELFF. CDR3 nucleotide sequence: TGTGCCAGCAGACGGAGCACCGGGGAGCTGTTTTTT.

This clonotype has only a few counts. This chain joins TRBV5-6 and TRBJ1-2; the D gene is possibly TRBD1 (6 bases). This CDR3 is built from 14 residues. Per the germline V gene, CDR1 is SGHDT and CDR2 is YYEEEE. V lost 3 bases and J 4 bases, leaving 13 bases between the germline ends. The CDR3 region has the DNA TGTGCCAGCAGCTGGGGGCAGGGGATCTATGGCTACACCTTC. Residues: CASSWGQGIYGYTF. Supplemented by reference TRBV5-6 and TRBJ1-2, the full variable domain reads DAGVTQSPTHLIKTRGQQVTLRCSPKSGHDTVSWYQQALGQGPQFIFQYYEEEERQRGNFPDRFSGHQFPNYSSELNVNALLLGDSALYLCASSWGQGIYGYTFGSGTRLTVV.

On this clonotype: The junction and the germline gene differ at one end; a read error may be behind it. The V call is TRBV5-5, the J call TRBJ2-7, with TRBD1 matching over 7 bases. The CDR3 loop spans 15 amino acids. Germline loops: CDR1 SGHKS, CDR2 YYEKEE (reference sequence). The CDR3 is CASSPDRAGSHEQYF. DNA of the CDR3: TGTGCCAGCAGCCCCGACAGGGCGGGCTCCCACGAGCAGTACTTC.

The chain links TRBV10-3 to TRBJ2-5; tentatively, D is TRBD2 (6 bases). The CDR3 spans 15 residues. The germline V gene encodes CDR1 ENHRY and CDR2 SYGVKD. V lost 6 bases and J 2 bases, leaving 16 bases between the germline ends. This CDR3 reads CAISPFRGTQETQYF. The CDR3 DNA reads TGTGCCATCAGCCCCTTTCGCGGGACTCAAGAGACCCAGTACTTC.

Comments on this clonotype: Since a much larger clone is just one base distant, this may be a read error. This CDR3 reads CASSVPGGPGANVLIF. The CDR3 DNA reads TGTGCCAGCAGTGTCCCAGGGGGCCCTGGGGCCAACGTCCTGATTTTC. The V call is TRBV6-1, the J call TRBJ2-6; the match to TRBD1 covers 8 bases. The CDR3 covers 16 residues. CDR1 and CDR2 (germline): MNHNS, SASEGT.

This clonotype was counted ten times or more. The chain employs TRBV29-1 and TRBJ1-2, with D possibly being TRBD1 (6 bases). Germline-derived CDR1 and CDR2 are SQVTM and ANQGSEA. The CDR3 runs 12 residues. V shed 3 bases and J shed 4 bases, with 9 bases lying between them. Written as DNA, the CDR3 is TGCAGCGTTGAGAGAGGGGGCTATGGCTACACCTTC. Protein product: CSVERGGYGYTF.

This clonotype was counted only a few times. The chain joins TRBV6-2 or TRBV6-3 to TRBJ2-5; D possibly matches TRBD1 or TRBD2 (6 bases each). V lost 7 bases to trimming and J lost 4 bases, with 19 bases between them. Germline assignment: CDR1 MNHEY and CDR2 SVGEGT. This CDR3 is built from 15 residues. Here the CDR3 DNA reads TGTGCCAGCACCTGGTCGGGGGCCCGGGGAGAGACCCAGTACTTC. Protein product: CASTWSGARGETQYF.

A remark on this clonotype: Given a much more abundant clone one base away, this may be a read error. The chain uses TRBV12-3 or TRBV12-4 and TRBJ2-5, with 13 bases fitting TRBD2. The CDR3 totals 15 residues. V trimming: 7 bases; J trimming: 10 bases; junction bases outside the gene matches: 12. CDR3: CASTRGLAGSGIQYF. DNA of the CDR3: TGTGCCAGCACCAGGGGACTAGCGGGGTCAGGGATCCAGTACTTC.

This clonotype was seen a handful of times. The J gene is TRBJ2-1, the V gene TRBV6-6; the D is unclear. Trimming shortened V by 5 bases and J by 0 bases, and 14 bases separated the two germline ends. The germline V gene encodes CDR1 MNHNY and CDR2 SVGAGI (reference sequence). CDR3 length: 16 amino acids. CDR3 nucleotide sequence: TGTGCCAGCAGTACCCTCAAGAAGAGCTCCTACAATGAGCAGTTCTTC. Translating it yields CASSTLKKSSYNEQFF.

This clonotype was counted a single time. V gene TRBV11-2 combines with J gene TRBJ2-1; TRBD1 matches at 11 bases. CDR3 size: 16 residues. The V and J ends lost 5 bases and 9 bases, in that order; junction bases with no gene match: 12. CDR1 SGHAT and CDR2 FQNNGV come from the germline V gene. DNA for the CDR3: TGTGCCAGCAGCGTCTCCCCGGGACAGGGGGTTAGTGAGCAGTTCTTC. It yields the protein CASSVSPGQGVSEQFF.

About this clonotype: Relative to the germline gene, one junction end is altered; a read error may explain this. V gene TRBV6-2 or TRBV6-3 combines with J gene TRBJ1-5; D remains unclear. CDR1 is MNHEY and CDR2 is SVGEGT in the germline V gene. This CDR3 has 16 amino acids. CDR3 bases: TGTGCCAGCAGTTACTACTCCCACGGGCTCAATCAGTCCCAGCATTTT. It yields the protein CASSYYSHGLNQSQHF.

As regards this clonotype: Relative to the germline gene, one junction end is altered; a read error may explain this. The chain couples TRBV11-2 to TRBJ1-1, with D possibly matching TRBD1 (6 bases). CDR3 length: 19 residues. Germline loops: CDR1 SGHAT, CDR2 FQNNGV. The CDR3: CASSLRWGLADRKVPETFF. CDR3 coding DNA: TGTGCCAGCAGCTTACGGTGGGGGCTGGCGGATCGAAAGGTCCCTGAAACTTTCTTT.

This clonotype has just one count. A clone one base away is much larger, so this may be a read error. This chain links TRBV7-8 with TRBJ2-5; D remains ambiguous. This CDR3 spans 14 amino acids. CDR1 is SGHVS, CDR2 FQNEAQ, per germline. CDR3 sequence reads: CPSSLAPRVETQYF. DNA for the CDR3: TGTCCCAGCAGCTTAGCTCCTAGGGTGGAGACCCAGTACTTC.

Remarks on this clonotype: Relative to the germline gene, one junction end is altered; a read error may explain this. The chain is built from TRBV11-1 and TRBJ1-6; D unresolved. Germline V gene lookup returns CDR1 SGHAT and CDR2 FQDESV (reference sequence). The CDR3 length is 16 residues. The CDR3 coding sequence is TGTGCCAGCAGCTCAAACTCCCCTCCTCATAACTCACCCCTCCACTTT. Encoded protein: CASSSNSPPHNSPLHF.